This TCR beta chain comes out of a study of OX40 agonist ivuxolimab in advanced cancers. Context from the whole study: Ivuxolimab was a fully human IgG2 agonistic monoclonal antibody targeting the costimulatory receptor OX40 (CD134). Partial responses were achieved by three dose-escalation patients, of whom one had hepatocellular carcinoma and two had cutaneous melanoma. Patients were allowed to have had prior anti-PD-1, anti-PD-L1 or anti-CTLA-4 therapy, and approximately 40% of the dose-escalation patients had previously received checkpoint inhibitors. Intravenous ivuxolimab was administered to patients every 2 weeks at six dose levels: 0.01, 0.1, 0.3, 1.5, 3 and 10 mg/kg. The purpose of peripheral TCRbeta sequencing was to test whether ivuxolimab changed TCR sequence diversity and led to clonal T-cell expansion. Among the roughly 50 dose-escalation patients, around 20 had hepatocellular carcinoma, 15 melanoma, 9 renal cell carcinoma and 9 head and neck cancer. The paper covers the monotherapy dose-escalation part of the phase I ivuxolimab trial, which included N of about 56 patients. The dose-escalation cohort was 82.7% male with a mean age of about 60 years, ranging from about 20 to 80. Overall results and qualifications from the work: At doses of 0.1 to 3.0 mg/kg, clonal expansion of both CD4+ and CD8+ blood T cells was observed from baseline to week 6. Partial responders in the 0.1-3.0 mg/kg groups had among the lowest normalized peripheral clonal expansion, especially among CD8+ T cells. The antigen specificity of the peripheral T cells that underwent clonal expansion was not determined. Low levels of normalized T-cell clonal expansion were also shown by some nonresponding patients. On average, CD8+ T cells showed more expanded clones than CD4+ T cells after ivuxolimab.

Genomic DNA was isolated from the sorted cells so that the TCRbeta CDR3 region could be sequenced. TCRbeta CDR3 regions were sequenced using the immunoSEQ Assay. TCRdb stores this immuneACCESS table with in-frame sequences only. Part of the clones is absent; in the studies checked, under half of the shortfall reflects unresolved V genes, and no reason is known for the rest. The sample table lists approximately 32,000 clones, about 92% of them with a count of one. The ten largest make up 9.1% of the sample. The CDR3 contains 15 residues, cysteine and phenylalanine counted. Left in the record is the CDR3 DNA by itself, 45 bases read in frame from the first base. For CDR1 and CDR2, the germline V gene lists SGHDN and FVKESK. The junction carries 13 bases between V and J, which are trimmed by 0 bases and 5 bases respectively. Patients with a history of autoimmune disease or receiving systemic immunosuppression were excluded from the trial. Peripheral blood for TCR sequencing was drawn from every dose cohort at baseline, at cycle 4 day 1 and at cycle 7 day 1. Samples came from an open-label, multicenter, first-in-human phase I dose-escalation trial of ivuxolimab. Adults with locally advanced or metastatic melanoma, renal cell, hepatocellular, or head and neck squamous cell carcinoma were enrolled in the trial. Before TCR sequencing, CD4+ and CD8+ T cells were separately sorted from peripheral blood.

To note about this clone: Its target antigen remains unknown. No base quality information exists; no much larger clone differs at one position.

The source was CD4+ or CD8+ T cells sorted from blood, collected in a trial of the OX40 agonist ivuxolimab. Recombination connected TRBV14 to TRBJ1-1; a tentative D match to TRBD1 spans 5 bases. The TCR was taken from an adult with an advanced solid tumor such as melanoma, head and neck, liver or kidney cancer. The DNA sequence is as follows: TGTGCCAGCAGCCAAGATTGGGGGAGTTGGACTGAAGCTTTCTTT. This gives the protein CASSQDWGSWTEAFF.